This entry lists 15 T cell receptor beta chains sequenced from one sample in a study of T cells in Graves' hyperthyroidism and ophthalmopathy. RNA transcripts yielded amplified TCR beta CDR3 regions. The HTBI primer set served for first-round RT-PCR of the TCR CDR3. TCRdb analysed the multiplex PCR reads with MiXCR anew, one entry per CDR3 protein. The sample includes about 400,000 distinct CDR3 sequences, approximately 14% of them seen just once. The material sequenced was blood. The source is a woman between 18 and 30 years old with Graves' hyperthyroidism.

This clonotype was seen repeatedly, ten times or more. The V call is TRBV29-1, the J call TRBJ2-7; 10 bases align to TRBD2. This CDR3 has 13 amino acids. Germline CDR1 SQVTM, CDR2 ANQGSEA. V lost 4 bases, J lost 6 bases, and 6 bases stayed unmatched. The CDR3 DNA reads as TGCAGCGTTGTTCCTAGCGGGAGAACCGAGCAGTACTTC. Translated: CSVVPSGRTEQYF.

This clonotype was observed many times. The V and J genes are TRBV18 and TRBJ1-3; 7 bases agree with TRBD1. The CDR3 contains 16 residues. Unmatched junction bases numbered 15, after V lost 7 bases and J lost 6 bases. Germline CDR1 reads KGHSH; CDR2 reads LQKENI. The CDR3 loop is CASFRRTGTASNTIYF. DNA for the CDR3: TGTGCCAGCTTCCGGCGGACCGGGACAGCCTCAAACACCATATATTTT. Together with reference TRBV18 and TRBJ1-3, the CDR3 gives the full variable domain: NAGVMQNPRHLVRRRGQEARLRCSPMKGHSHVYWYRQLPEEGLKFMVYLQKENIIDESGMPKERFSAEFPKEGPSILRIQQVVRGDSAAYFCASFRRTGTASNTIYFGEGSWLTVV.

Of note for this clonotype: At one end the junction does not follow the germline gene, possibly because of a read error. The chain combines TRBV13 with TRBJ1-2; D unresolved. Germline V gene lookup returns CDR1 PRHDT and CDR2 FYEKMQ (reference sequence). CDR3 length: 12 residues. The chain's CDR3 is CASSLGPGPKTF. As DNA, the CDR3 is TGTGCCAGCAGCCTAGGACCCGGCCCAAAAACCTTC.

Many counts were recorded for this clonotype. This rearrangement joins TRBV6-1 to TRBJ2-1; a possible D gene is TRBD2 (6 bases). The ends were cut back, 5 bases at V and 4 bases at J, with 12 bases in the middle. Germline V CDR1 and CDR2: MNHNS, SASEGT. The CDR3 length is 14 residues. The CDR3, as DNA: TGTGCCAGCAGTACCCGGGACTTTTACAATGAGCAGTTCTTC. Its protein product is CASSTRDFYNEQFF.

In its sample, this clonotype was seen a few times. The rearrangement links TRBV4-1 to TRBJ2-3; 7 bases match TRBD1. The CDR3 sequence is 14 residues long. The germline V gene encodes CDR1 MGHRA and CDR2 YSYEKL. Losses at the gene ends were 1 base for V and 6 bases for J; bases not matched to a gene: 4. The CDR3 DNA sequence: TGCGCCAGCAGCCAAGGTACAGGGGAGGATACGCAGTATTTT. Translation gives CASSQGTGEDTQYF.

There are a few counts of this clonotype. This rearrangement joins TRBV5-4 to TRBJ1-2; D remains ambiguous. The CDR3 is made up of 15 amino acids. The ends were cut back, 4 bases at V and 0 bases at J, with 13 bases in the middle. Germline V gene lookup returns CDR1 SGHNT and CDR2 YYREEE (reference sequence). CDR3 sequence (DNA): TGTGCCAGCAGCCCGGTGCTGGATACTAACTATGGCTACACCTTC. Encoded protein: CASSPVLDTNYGYTF.

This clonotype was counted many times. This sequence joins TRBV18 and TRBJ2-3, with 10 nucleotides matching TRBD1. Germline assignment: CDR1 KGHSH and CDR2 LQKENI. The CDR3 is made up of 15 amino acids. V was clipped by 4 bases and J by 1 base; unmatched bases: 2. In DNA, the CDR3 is TGTGCCAGCTCACGAGGGACAGGGGGCACAGATACGCAGTATTTT. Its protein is CASSRGTGGTDTQYF.

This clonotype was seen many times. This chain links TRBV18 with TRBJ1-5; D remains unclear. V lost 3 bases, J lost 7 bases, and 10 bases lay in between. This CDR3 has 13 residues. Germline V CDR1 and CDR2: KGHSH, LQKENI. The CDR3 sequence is CASSPQDPQPQHF. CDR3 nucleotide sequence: TGTGCCAGCTCACCCCAGGATCCACAGCCCCAGCATTTT.

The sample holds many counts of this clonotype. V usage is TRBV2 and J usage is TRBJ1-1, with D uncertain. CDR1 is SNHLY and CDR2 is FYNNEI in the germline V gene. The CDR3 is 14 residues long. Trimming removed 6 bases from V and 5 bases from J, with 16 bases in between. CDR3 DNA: TGTGCCAGCAGGGATGGGAACCCGGGGACTGAAGCTTTCTTT. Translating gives CASRDGNPGTEAFF. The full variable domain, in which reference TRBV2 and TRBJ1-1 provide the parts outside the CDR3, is EPEVTQTPSHQVTQMGQEVILRCVPISNHLYFYWYRQILGQKVEFLVSFYNNEISEKSEIFDDQFSVERPDGSNFTLKIRSTKLEDSAMYFCASRDGNPGTEAFFGQGTRLTVV.

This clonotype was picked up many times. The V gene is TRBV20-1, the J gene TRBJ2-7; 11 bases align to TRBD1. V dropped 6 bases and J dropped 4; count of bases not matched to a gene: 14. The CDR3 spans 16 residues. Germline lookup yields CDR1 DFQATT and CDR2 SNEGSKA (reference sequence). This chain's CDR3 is CSAEKPGQGDWYEQYF. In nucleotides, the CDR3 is TGCAGTGCGGAAAAACCGGGACAGGGGGATTGGTACGAGCAGTACTTC.

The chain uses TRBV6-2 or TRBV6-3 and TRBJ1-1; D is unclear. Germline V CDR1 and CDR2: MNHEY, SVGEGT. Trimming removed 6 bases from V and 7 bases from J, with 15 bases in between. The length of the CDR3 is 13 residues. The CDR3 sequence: CASRLMTGNEAFF. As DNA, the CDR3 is TGTGCCAGCAGACTAATGACGGGGAATGAAGCTTTCTTT.

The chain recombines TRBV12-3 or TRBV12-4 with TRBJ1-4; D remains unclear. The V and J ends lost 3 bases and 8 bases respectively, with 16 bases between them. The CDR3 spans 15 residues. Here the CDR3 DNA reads TGTGCCAGCAGTTTTCAAGGCCCCGGAGGGGAAAAACTGTTTTTT. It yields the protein CASSFQGPGGEKLFF.

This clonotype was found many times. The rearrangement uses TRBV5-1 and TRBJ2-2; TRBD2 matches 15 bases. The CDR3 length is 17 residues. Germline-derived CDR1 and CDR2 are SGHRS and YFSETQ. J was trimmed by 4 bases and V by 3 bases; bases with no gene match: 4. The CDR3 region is CASSYEGLAGGTGELFF. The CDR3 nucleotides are TGCGCCAGCAGCTACGAGGGACTAGCGGGGGGCACCGGGGAGCTGTTTTTT.

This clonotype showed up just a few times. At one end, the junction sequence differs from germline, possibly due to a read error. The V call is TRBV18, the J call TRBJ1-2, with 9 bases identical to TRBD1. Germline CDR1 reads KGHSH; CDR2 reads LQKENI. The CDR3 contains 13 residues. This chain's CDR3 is CASSPQGAPSYTF. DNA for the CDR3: TGTGCCAGCTCTCCACAGGGGGCTCCGAGCTACACCTTC.

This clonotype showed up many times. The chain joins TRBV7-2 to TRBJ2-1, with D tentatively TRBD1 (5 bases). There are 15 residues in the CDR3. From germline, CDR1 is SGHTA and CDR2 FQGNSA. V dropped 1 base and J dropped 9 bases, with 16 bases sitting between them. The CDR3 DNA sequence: TGTGCCAGCAGCTTAGGACTCCTCGGGCAGGGTGAGCAGTTCTTC. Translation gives CASSLGLLGQGEQFF.